The next 17 T cell receptor beta chains were all read from a single sample in a study of blood T cell repertoires in COVID-19. The repertoire was sequenced with immunoSEQ multiplex PCR; TCRdb's copy has only in-frame clones and lacks some. Among roughly 65,000 clones listed, over 85% were seen once. Sequenced sample: peripheral blood. These receptors came from a man in his fifties or sixties with acute or convalescent COVID-19.

The V call is TRBV30, the J call TRBJ1-1; 11 nucleotides align to TRBD1. V shed 2 bases, J shed 4 bases, and the junction held 6 bases outside the gene matches. This CDR3 region has 15 residues. In germline, CDR1 is GTSNPN, CDR2 SVGIG (reference sequence). Here the CDR3 DNA reads TGTGCCTGGAGTCCTCGGGACAGGGGGGGCACTGAAGCTTTCTTT. This gives the protein CAWSPRDRGGTEAFF.

The chain uses TRBV7-2 and TRBJ1-2; the match to TRBD1 covers 8 bases. V lost 7 bases and J lost 4; bases outside the gene matches: 8. The CDR3 runs to 14 residues. Germline assignment: CDR1 SGHTA and CDR2 FQGNSA. CDR3 sequence: CASNTGGASYGYTF. CDR3 nucleotide sequence: TGTGCCAGCAACACAGGGGGGGCGTCCTATGGCTACACCTTC.

This chain links TRBV7-9 with TRBJ1-1; TRBD1 aligns across 8 bases. V dropped 1 base and J dropped 8; count of bases not matched to a gene: 9. The CDR3 length is 15 residues. CDR1 and CDR2 from the germline V gene are SEHNR and FQNEAQ (reference sequence). CDR3 nucleotides: TGTGCCAGCAGCTTAGGAGCCAGGGGGCAAGTGGAAGCTTTCTTT. Amino acids: CASSLGARGQVEAFF.

The chain couples TRBV5-1 to TRBJ1-1, with D maybe TRBD1 (5 bases). CDR1 is SGHRS and CDR2 is YFSETQ in the germline V gene. This CDR3 has 15 residues. V was clipped by 4 bases and J by 2 bases, with 15 bases between them. Written as DNA, the CDR3 is TGCGCCAGCAGCAGGAACGGGGGAACAAACACTGAAGCTTTCTTT. It specifies CASSRNGGTNTEAFF. The complete variable domain, with remaining parts taken from reference TRBV5-1 and TRBJ1-1, reads KAGVTQTPRYLIKTRGQQVTLSCSPISGHRSVSWYQQTPGQGLQFLFEYFSETQRNKGNFPGRFSGRQFSNSRSEMNVSTLELGDSALYLCASSRNGGTNTEAFFGQGTRLTVV.

The V call is TRBV6-5, the J call TRBJ2-7; TRBD1 matches at 8 bases. The germline V gene has CDR1 MNHEY and CDR2 SVGAGI. The CDR3 extends over 15 amino acids. V shed 4 bases, J shed 4 bases, and the junction held 9 bases outside the gene matches. CDR3 in DNA: TGTGCCAGCAGTTGGCCAGGGGGCCTGATTTACGAGCAGTACTTC. Its translation is CASSWPGGLIYEQYF.

Regarding this clone: The missing conserved phenylalanine or tryptophan at the end of this CDR3 makes a read error likely. Because the CDR3's place on the DNA is in doubt, the DNA is left out and the CDR3 is given as listed by TCRdb. V and J are TRBV6-6 and TRBJ1-1; the table's D call TRBD1 went unverified against the DNA. The CDR3 has 11 amino acids, counting both end residues. Germline V gene data show CDR1 as MNHNY and CDR2 as SVGAGI (reference sequence). CDR3 amino acids: CASSDRTEYAR.

The chain joins TRBV7-2 to TRBJ2-3, with a weak D call TRBD2 (5 bases). V was clipped by 8 bases and J by 4 bases, with 13 bases between them. This CDR3 contains 13 residues. CDR1 SGHTA and CDR2 FQGNSA come from the germline V gene. The CDR3 region is CASFTSMADTQYF. DNA for the CDR3: TGTGCCAGCTTTACTAGTATGGCAGATACGCAGTATTTT.

This rearrangement joins TRBV7-9 to TRBJ2-2; 8 bases fit TRBD1. The germline V gene encodes CDR1 SEHNR and CDR2 FQNEAQ (reference sequence). J was trimmed by 3 bases and V by 5 bases; bases with no gene match: 11. CDR3 size: 17 residues. CDR3 in DNA: TGTGCCAGCAGCGCACCTCAGGGGGCTAAAGACACCGGGGAGCTGTTTTTT. It codes for CASSAPQGAKDTGELFF.

The CDR3 DNA sequence: TGTGCCACCAGCAGTCAGGGGGCCGGGGCTATTAACACTGAAGCTTTCTTT. Translation gives CATSSQGAGAINTEAFF. The chain links TRBV15 to TRBJ1-1; 8 nucleotides match TRBD1. The CDR3 loop spans 17 amino acids. The V and J ends lost 3 bases and 2 bases, in that order; junction bases with no gene match: 11. Germline CDR1 is LNHNV and CDR2 is YYDKDF (reference sequence). Full variable domain (rest looked up from reference TRBV15 and TRBJ1-1): DAMVIQNPRYQVTQFGKPVTLSCSQTLNHNVMYWYQQKSSQAPKLLFHYYDKDFNNEADTPDNFQSRRPNTSFCFLDIRSPGLGDTAMYLCATSSQGAGAINTEAFFGQGTRLTVV.

V usage is TRBV19 and J usage is TRBJ1-1; a weak D match, TRBD1 (6 bases). Trimming stripped 4 bases from V and 1 base from J, with 13 bases between. The CDR3 covers 15 residues. Germline V gene sequence: CDR1 LNHDA, CDR2 SQIVND (reference sequence). In nucleotides, the CDR3 is TGTGCCAGTAGTAGCCACAGGGCCCCGAACACTGAAGCTTTCTTT. It specifies CASSSHRAPNTEAFF.

The DNA for the CDR3 is TGCGCCAGCAGCCTCCGACAGACCTACGAGCAGTACTTC. Its translation is CASSLRQTYEQYF. The chain joins TRBV4-1 to TRBJ2-7; D may be TRBD1 (5 bases). The germline CDR1 and CDR2 sequences are MGHRA and YSYEKL. The CDR3 length is 13 residues. V was cut by 4 bases and J by 2 bases, with 9 bases left in between.

V gene TRBV30 combines with J gene TRBJ1-1; perhaps TRBD1 as D (6 bases). In germline, CDR1 is GTSNPN, CDR2 SVGIG (reference sequence). Deletions cut 5 bases from V and 0 bases from J, with 10 bases between. This CDR3 comprises 13 residues. The CDR3 here is CAWRGGLNTEAFF. The CDR3 DNA reads TGTGCCTGGCGTGGGGGCTTGAACACTGAAGCTTTCTTT. Drawing the rest from reference TRBV30 and TRBJ1-1, the complete variable domain is SQTIHQWPATLVQPVGSPLSLECTVEGTSNPNLYWYRQAAGRGLQLLFYSVGIGQISSEVPQNLSASRPQDRQFILSSKKLLLSDSGFYLCAWRGGLNTEAFFGQGTRLTVV.

In regard to this clone: Different DNA sequences within this sample yield the same CDR3. DNA for the CDR3: TGTGCCAGCAGTACTGGGGGGACGCAGTATTTT. Translating it yields CASSTGGTQYF. The chain uses TRBV27 and TRBJ2-3, with D tentatively TRBD2 (6 bases). This CDR3 is built from 11 residues. With 5 bases removed from V and 9 bases from J, the gap between germline ends came to 9 bases. The germline V gene encodes CDR1 MNHEY and CDR2 SMNVEV (reference sequence).

The chain employs TRBV6-6 and TRBJ1-2, with D tentatively TRBD1 (5 bases). V lost 7 bases to trimming and J lost 2 bases, with 14 bases between them. The CDR3 runs to 14 residues. CDR1 MNHNY and CDR2 SVGAGI come from the germline V gene (reference sequence). DNA of the CDR3: TGTGCCAGCACTTCTGGGGGGGAAAACTATGGCTACACCTTC. Translation: CASTSGGENYGYTF.

This clone was found once. This chain joins TRBV7-8 and TRBJ1-2; D unclear. This CDR3 region has 13 residues. The ends were cut back, 3 bases at V and 5 bases at J, with 10 bases in the middle. The V gene's germline CDR1 is SGHVS and CDR2 FQNEAQ. CDR3 nucleotide sequence: TGTGCCAGCAGCTTTAACAGCGGTTATGGCTACACCTTC. Its protein is CASSFNSGYGYTF.

This chain links TRBV7-8 with TRBJ1-3; 7 positions match TRBD1. The CDR3 runs 15 residues. Germline assignment: CDR1 SGHVS and CDR2 FQNEAQ. With 5 bases clipped from V and 1 base from J, the junction kept 5 bases outside the gene matches. The CDR3 region is CASSPGTASGNTIYF. In DNA, the CDR3 is TGTGCCAGCAGCCCCGGGACAGCGTCTGGAAACACCATATATTTT.

The V call is TRBV11-2, the J call TRBJ1-1; a weak D match, TRBD1 (5 bases). Germline V gives CDR1 SGHAT, CDR2 FQNNGV. This CDR3 spans 14 amino acids. V lost 2 bases, J lost 1 base, and 8 bases lay in between. The CDR3 reads CASSLRGANTEAFF. The CDR3 nucleotides read TGTGCCAGCAGCTTAAGGGGTGCGAACACTGAAGCTTTCTTT.